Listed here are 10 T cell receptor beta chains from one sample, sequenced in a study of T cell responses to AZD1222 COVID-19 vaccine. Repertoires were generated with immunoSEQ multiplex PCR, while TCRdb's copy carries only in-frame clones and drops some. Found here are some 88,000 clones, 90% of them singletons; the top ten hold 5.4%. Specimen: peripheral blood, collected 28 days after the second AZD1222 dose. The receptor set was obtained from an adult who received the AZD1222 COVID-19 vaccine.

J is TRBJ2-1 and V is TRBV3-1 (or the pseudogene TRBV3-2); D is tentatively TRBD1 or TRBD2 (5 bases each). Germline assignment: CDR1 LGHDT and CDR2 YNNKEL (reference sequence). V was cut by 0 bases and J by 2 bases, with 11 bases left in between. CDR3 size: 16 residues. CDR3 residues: CASSQEGSRAYNEQFF. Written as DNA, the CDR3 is TGTGCCAGCAGCCAAGAGGGGAGCAGGGCCTACAATGAGCAGTTCTTC.

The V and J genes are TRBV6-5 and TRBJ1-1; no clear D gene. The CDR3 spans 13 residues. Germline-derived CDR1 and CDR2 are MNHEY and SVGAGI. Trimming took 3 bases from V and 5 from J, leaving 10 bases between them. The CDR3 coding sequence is TGTGCCAGCAGTTATTTCCGGGAGACTGAAGCTTTCTTT. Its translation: CASSYFRETEAFF.

The CDR3 DNA sequence: TGTGCCAGCAGTGGCGCGGGGATCGGGCCCCAGCATTTT. As protein: CASSGAGIGPQHF. The chain uses TRBV2 and TRBJ1-5; no firm D call. The CDR3 length is 13 residues. Germline-derived CDR1 and CDR2 are SNHLY and FYNNEI. The V end was cut by 4 bases, the J end by 9 bases, with 13 bases between.

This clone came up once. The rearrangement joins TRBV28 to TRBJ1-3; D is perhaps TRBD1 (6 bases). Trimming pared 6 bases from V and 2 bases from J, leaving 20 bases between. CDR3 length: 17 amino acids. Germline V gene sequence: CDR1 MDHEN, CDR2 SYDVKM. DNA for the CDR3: TGTGCCAGCAGAGGACCCTCACAGGGACGGGCTGGAAACACCATATATTTT. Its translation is CASRGPSQGRAGNTIYF. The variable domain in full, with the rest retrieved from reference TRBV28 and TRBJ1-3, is DVKVTQSSRYLVKRTGEKVFLECVQDMDHENMFWYRQDPGLGLRLIYFSYDVKMKEKGDIPEGYSVSREKKERFSLILESASTNQTSMYLCASRGPSQGRAGNTIYFGEGSWLTVV.

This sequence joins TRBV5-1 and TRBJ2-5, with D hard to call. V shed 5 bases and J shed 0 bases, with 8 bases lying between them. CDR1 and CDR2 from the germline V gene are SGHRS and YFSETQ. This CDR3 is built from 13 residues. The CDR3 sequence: CASSTLYQETQYF. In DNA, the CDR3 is TGCGCCAGCAGTACACTGTACCAAGAGACCCAGTACTTC.

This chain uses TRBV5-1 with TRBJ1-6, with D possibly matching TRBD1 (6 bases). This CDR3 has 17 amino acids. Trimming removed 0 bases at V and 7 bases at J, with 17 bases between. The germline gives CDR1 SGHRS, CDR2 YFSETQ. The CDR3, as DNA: TGCGCCAGCAGCTTGGGGCCGGGCGGGGGGCTGAATTCACCCCTCCACTTT. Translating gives CASSLGPGGGLNSPLHF. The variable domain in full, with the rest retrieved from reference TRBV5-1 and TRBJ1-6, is KAGVTQTPRYLIKTRGQQVTLSCSPISGHRSVSWYQQTPGQGLQFLFEYFSETQRNKGNFPGRFSGRQFSNSRSEMNVSTLELGDSALYLCASSLGPGGGLNSPLHFGNGTRLTVT.

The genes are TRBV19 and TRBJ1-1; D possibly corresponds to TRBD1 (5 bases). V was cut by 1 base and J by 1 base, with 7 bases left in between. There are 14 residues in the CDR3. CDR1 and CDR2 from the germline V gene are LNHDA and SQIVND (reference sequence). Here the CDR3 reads CASSIGDPNTEAFF. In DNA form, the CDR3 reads TGTGCCAGTAGTATAGGGGACCCGAACACTGAAGCTTTCTTT.

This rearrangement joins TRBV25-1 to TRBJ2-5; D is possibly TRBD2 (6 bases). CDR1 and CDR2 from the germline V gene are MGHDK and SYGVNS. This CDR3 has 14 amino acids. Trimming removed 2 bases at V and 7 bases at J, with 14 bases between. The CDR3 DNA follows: TGTGCCAGCAGTGAAAAGGACTACGGAGGGACCCAGTACTTC. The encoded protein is CASSEKDYGGTQYF.

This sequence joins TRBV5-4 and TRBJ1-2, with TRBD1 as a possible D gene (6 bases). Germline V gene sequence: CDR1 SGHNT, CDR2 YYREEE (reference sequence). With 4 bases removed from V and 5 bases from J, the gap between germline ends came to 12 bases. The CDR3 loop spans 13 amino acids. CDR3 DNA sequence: TGTGCCAGCAGCCTGACAGGCCCTTATGGCTACACCTTC. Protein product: CASSLTGPYGYTF.

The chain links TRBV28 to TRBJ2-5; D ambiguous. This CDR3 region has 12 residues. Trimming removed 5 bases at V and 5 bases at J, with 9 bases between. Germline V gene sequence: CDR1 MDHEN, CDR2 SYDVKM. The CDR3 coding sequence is TGTGCCAGCAGTGGTCTGTGGGAGACCCAGTACTTC. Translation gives CASSGLWETQYF.